These 27 T cell receptor beta chains were all obtained from the same sample, sequenced in a study of graft-versus-host responses after intestinal transplantation. Clones were read by immunoSEQ multiplex PCR, and TCRdb kept only the in-frame ones, dropping some. This sample has roughly 120,000 clones; 93% occur once, and the top ten carry about 0.54%. Their target antigens are unknown. The sample here was unstimulated CD8+ T cells sorted from spleen or lymph node cells, taken before intestinal transplant. The receptors here all came from a human donor who received an intestinal transplant.

This clone was found once. Written as DNA, the CDR3 is TGTGCTAGTGGTTTGCCTGGGAACACTGAAGCTTTCTTT. It specifies CASGLPGNTEAFF. The chain employs TRBV12-5 and TRBJ1-1; D call uncertain. V shed 2 bases and J shed 1 base, with 5 bases lying between them. In germline, CDR1 is LGHNT, CDR2 FRNRAP. CDR3 length: 13 residues. Based on the CDR3 plus reference TRBV12-5 and TRBJ1-1, the full variable domain is DARVTQTPRHKVTEMGQEVTMRCQPILGHNTVFWYRQTMMQGLELLAYFRNRAPLDDSGMPKDRFSAEMPDATLATLKIQPSEPRDSAVYFCASGLPGNTEAFFGQGTRLTVV.

The chain uses TRBV27 and TRBJ1-1; D remains ambiguous. Looked up from germline, CDR1 is MNHEY and CDR2 is SMNVEV (reference sequence). Trimming shortened V by 5 bases and J by 0 bases, and 10 bases separated the two germline ends. The CDR3 totals 14 residues. Here the CDR3 reads CASSRKGVNTEAFF. DNA of the CDR3: TGTGCCAGCAGTCGGAAGGGAGTGAACACTGAAGCTTTCTTT.

This rearrangement joins TRBV30 to TRBJ2-7; 9 bases agree with TRBD1. The junction had 6 bases not matched to a gene; V was cut back by 0 bases and J by 6 bases. The CDR3 spans 14 residues. Germline CDR1 GTSNPN, CDR2 SVGIG (reference sequence). The CDR3 protein is CAWSVSGQGGEQYF. DNA of the CDR3: TGTGCCTGGAGTGTGTCGGGACAGGGTGGCGAGCAGTACTTC.

The rearrangement links TRBV27 to TRBJ2-7; D might be TRBD1 (6 bases). CDR1 MNHEY and CDR2 SMNVEV come from the germline V gene (reference sequence). This CDR3 contains 13 residues. Trimming cost V 6 bases and J 4 bases, with 13 bases left between them. CDR3 loop: CASRDRLQYEQYF. Written as DNA, the CDR3 is TGTGCCAGCAGAGACAGGCTCCAATACGAGCAGTACTTC.

J is TRBJ2-7 and V is TRBV5-1; perhaps TRBD1 as D (6 bases). Looked up from germline, CDR1 is SGHRS and CDR2 is YFSETQ. This CDR3 region has 17 residues. V lost 2 bases and J 0 bases, leaving 18 bases between the germline ends. In nucleotides, the CDR3 is TGCGCCAGCAGCTTCCTGGGGCTCCGGGACAACTCCTACGAGCAGTACTTC. This translates into CASSFLGLRDNSYEQYF.

V and J are TRBV27 and TRBJ2-5; either TRBD1 or TRBD2 may supply D (5 bases each). V shed 5 bases and J shed 5 bases, with 27 bases lying between them. CDR1 is MNHEY and CDR2 is SMNVEV in the germline V gene (reference sequence). The CDR3 has 18 residues. This CDR3 is CASSRRPRGVGTEETQYF. Here the CDR3 DNA reads TGTGCCAGCAGTAGGAGGCCACGTGGGGTAGGGACGGAGGAGACCCAGTACTTC.

This clone was seen a single time. V gene TRBV5-4 combines with J gene TRBJ2-2, with D uncertain. Trimming pared 4 bases from V and 4 bases from J, leaving 11 bases between. The CDR3 covers 14 residues. CDR1 and CDR2 (germline): SGHNT, YYREEE (reference sequence). This CDR3 reads CASSPYDPTGELFF. The CDR3 region has the DNA TGTGCCAGCAGCCCGTATGACCCCACCGGGGAGCTGTTTTTT.

The chain is built from TRBV11-2 and TRBJ2-1; TRBD2 aligns across 9 bases. Trimming removed 5 bases from V and 5 bases from J; junction bases left unmatched: 4. This CDR3 has 14 residues. CDR1 and CDR2 (germline): SGHAT, FQNNGV. This CDR3 is CASSLLAGHNEQFF. CDR3 sequence (DNA): TGTGCCAGCAGCCTTCTAGCGGGGCACAATGAGCAGTTCTTC.

The rearrangement joins TRBV27 to TRBJ1-1; D perhaps matches TRBD1 (5 bases). Trimming left V 5 bases short and J 3 bases short, with 16 bases between. Per the germline V gene, CDR1 is MNHEY and CDR2 is SMNVEV (reference sequence). This CDR3 is 15 amino acids long. DNA of the CDR3: TGTGCCAGCAGTATAGGACACGACGGGGACACTGAAGCTTTCTTT. Protein sequence: CASSIGHDGDTEAFF.

Worth noting for this clone: Compared with germline, one end of the junction differs, possibly owing to a read error. CDR3 DNA: TGTGCCAGCAGTTTCCGCCCCGGGACAGCCCTTTCCTTC. Protein: CASSFRPGTALSF. The J gene is TRBJ1-2, the V gene TRBV27, with TRBD1 identical over 7 bases. The CDR3 covers 13 residues. Germline V gene lookup returns CDR1 MNHEY and CDR2 SMNVEV (reference sequence).

This clone was seen more than once but under ten times. The rearrangement links TRBV11-2 to TRBJ1-3; D unresolved. The germline V and J ends were trimmed by 0 bases and 0 bases, with 6 bases remaining between them. The CDR3 sequence is 15 residues long. Germline assignment: CDR1 SGHAT and CDR2 FQNNGV. This chain's CDR3 is CASSLEGTSGNTIYF. The CDR3 DNA sequence: TGTGCCAGCAGCTTAGAGGGTACCTCTGGAAACACCATATATTTT.

The chain's CDR3 is CASSSWTGFEYGGYTF. The CDR3 nucleotides read TGTGCCAGCAGCTCTTGGACAGGGTTTGAGTACGGTGGCTACACCTTC. The chain is built from TRBV13 and TRBJ1-2; 8 bases are a match to TRBD1. Germline V lookup: CDR1 PRHDT, CDR2 FYEKMQ (reference sequence). There are 16 residues in the CDR3. Trimming at V came to 4 bases and at J to 7 bases, leaving 14 bases not matched to a gene.

This chain uses TRBV4-1 with TRBJ2-7; D uncertain. The germline V gene encodes CDR1 MGHRA and CDR2 YSYEKL. V was pared by 0 bases and J by 0 bases, with 9 bases between. The CDR3 contains 15 residues. Written as DNA, the CDR3 is TGCGCCAGCAGCCAAGATCCTAAAAGCTCCTACGAGCAGTACTTC. The encoded protein is CASSQDPKSSYEQYF.

The chain joins TRBV27 to TRBJ2-5, with 11 bases identical to TRBD2. Germline CDR1 is MNHEY and CDR2 is SMNVEV (reference sequence). The CDR3 has 15 residues. V trimming: 3 bases; J trimming: 5 bases; junction bases outside the gene matches: 5. The CDR3 nucleotides are TGTGCCAGCAGTTTTAGGGCTAGCGGGGGGGAGACCCAGTACTTC. The encoded protein is CASSFRASGGETQYF.

This clone was recorded a few times. The V gene is TRBV7-9, the J gene TRBJ1-3, with D possibly TRBD1 on 5 matching bases. Deletions cut 5 bases from V and 4 bases from J, with 12 bases between. This CDR3 is built from 14 residues. CDR1 and CDR2 (germline): SEHNR, FQNEAQ (reference sequence). CDR3 amino acids: CASSLGDLGNTIYF. CDR3 DNA sequence: TGTGCCAGCAGCCTAGGGGACTTGGGAAACACCATATATTTT. The variable domain in full, with the rest retrieved from reference TRBV7-9 and TRBJ1-3, is DTGVSQNPRHKITKRGQNVTFRCDPISEHNRLYWYRQTLGQGPEFLTYFQNEAQLEKSRLLSDRFSAERPKGSFSTLEIQRTEQGDSAMYLCASSLGDLGNTIYFGEGSWLTVV.

This chain joins TRBV7-3 and TRBJ2-7; D call uncertain. The CDR3 is made up of 14 amino acids. V lost 2 bases and J lost 0, with 8 bases in between. The germline CDR1 and CDR2 sequences are SGHTA and FQGTGA. CDR3 sequence (DNA): TGTGCCAGCAGCTTATCCGGAAGCTCCTACGAGCAGTACTTC. It encodes CASSLSGSSYEQYF.

This chain links TRBV18 with TRBJ2-2; no clear D gene. The CDR3 has 15 residues. V dropped 6 bases and J dropped 6 bases, with 17 bases sitting between them. Germline CDR1 KGHSH, CDR2 LQKENI. CDR3 DNA: TGTGCCAGCTCCCCCGCTGAGCCATTGTCCGGGGAGCTGTTTTTT. It specifies CASSPAEPLSGELFF.

This chain connects TRBV7-3 to TRBJ2-1; D gene uncertain. The CDR3 extends over 14 amino acids. Trimming removed 5 bases at V and 0 bases at J, with 8 bases between. Germline CDR1 is SGHTA and CDR2 is FQGTGA. CDR3: CASSEDSSYNEQFF. The CDR3 bases are TGTGCCAGCAGCGAAGATAGCTCCTACAATGAGCAGTTCTTC.

The V call is TRBV4-2, the J call TRBJ2-7, with 7 nucleotides matching TRBD1. The germline V gene has CDR1 LGHNA and CDR2 YNFKEQ. V was pared by 0 bases and J by 0 bases, with 2 bases of the junction left unmatched. This CDR3 region has 15 residues. The CDR3 spells CASSQDRGPSYEQYF. Here the CDR3 DNA reads TGTGCCAGCAGCCAAGATAGGGGGCCCTCCTACGAGCAGTACTTC.

This rearrangement joins TRBV11-2 to TRBJ2-2, with D perhaps TRBD2 (5 bases). V was clipped by 1 base and J by 4 bases, with 13 bases between them. Germline CDR1 and CDR2: SGHAT and FQNNGV. The CDR3 extends over 16 amino acids. CDR3 protein: CASSLGVGISTGELFF. The DNA for the CDR3 is TGTGCCAGCAGCTTAGGGGTCGGGATAAGCACCGGGGAGCTGTTTTTT.

The J gene is TRBJ1-1, the V gene TRBV7-9; unclear D gene. Trimming took 4 bases from V and 1 from J, leaving 13 bases between them. The germline gives CDR1 SEHNR, CDR2 FQNEAQ (reference sequence). This CDR3 region has 15 residues. The CDR3 sequence: CASSSATSGNTEAFF. The CDR3 coding sequence is TGTGCCAGCAGCTCAGCTACATCTGGGAACACTGAAGCTTTCTTT.

V usage is TRBV10-2 and J usage is TRBJ1-5; D is uncertain. This CDR3 is built from 15 residues. Germline CDR1 is WSHSY and CDR2 is SAAADI. Trimming removed 3 bases from V and 5 bases from J, with 14 bases in between. The CDR3 DNA reads as TGCGCCAGCAGTGAACAGCCCTTGTTGGATCAGCCCCAGCATTTT. Protein product: CASSEQPLLDQPQHF.

CDR3 DNA: TGCGCCAGCAGCCCCTATTACGGGACACTAGCCAAAAACATTCAGTACTTC. Amino acids: CASSPYYGTLAKNIQYF. The chain combines TRBV5-1 with TRBJ2-4; possibly TRBD1 for D (6 bases). Trimming stripped 4 bases from V and 0 bases from J, with 17 bases between. This CDR3 spans 17 amino acids. The germline gives CDR1 SGHRS, CDR2 YFSETQ.

The chain uses TRBV5-1 and TRBJ2-5, with a tentative D call TRBD2 (5 bases). Trimming removed 0 bases at V and 5 bases at J, with 14 bases between. CDR1 and CDR2 (germline): SGHRS, YFSETQ. CDR3 length: 15 amino acids. In DNA, the CDR3 is TGCGCCAGCAGCTTGGCCGAAATGGGCGGGGAGACCCAGTACTTC. Protein: CASSLAEMGGETQYF.

This chain connects TRBV2 to TRBJ2-3, with a tentative D call TRBD2 (6 bases). The CDR3 extends over 15 amino acids. Germline CDR1 SNHLY, CDR2 FYNNEI. The V gene lost 6 bases and the J gene lost 2 bases, with 15 bases spanning the gap. DNA of the CDR3: TGTGCCAGCAGCTTTCCGTCGGGGGACACAGATACGCAGTATTTT. This gives the protein CASSFPSGDTDTQYF.

This CDR3 is CASSLSTMRANEKLFF. For the CDR3, the DNA is TGTGCCAGCAGCTTATCGACAATGAGGGCTAATGAAAAACTGTTTTTT. The V and J genes are TRBV11-3 and TRBJ1-4; the D is unclear. The CDR3 has 16 residues. V was shortened by 2 bases and J by 3 bases, with 13 bases between the two germline ends. Germline CDR1 SGHNT, CDR2 YENEEA.

This clone appeared a single time. The chain is built from TRBV6-1 and TRBJ1-1; D is perhaps TRBD1 (6 bases). Looked up from germline, CDR1 is MNHNS and CDR2 is SASEGT. The CDR3 runs to 13 residues. V lost 4 bases and J 7 bases, leaving 13 bases between the germline ends. The CDR3: CASSGGRLGEAFF. The CDR3 nucleotides are TGTGCCAGCAGTGGGGGGCGTTTGGGTGAAGCTTTCTTT.